A selection of T cell receptor beta chains follows, all from one sample in a study of OX40 agonist ivuxolimab in advanced cancers. Sequenced by immunoSEQ multiplex PCR; TCRdb stores in-frame clones only, minus some. The sample yields some 14,000 clones, roughly 76% seen once. This specimen was CD4+ or CD8+ T cells sorted from blood, taken in a trial of the OX40 agonist ivuxolimab. The origin of the receptors is an adult with an advanced solid tumor such as melanoma, head and neck, liver or kidney cancer. Each CDR3 is given with its conserved first and last residue. The D gene is left open where the match is weak. Only some rows state a clone size, as once, few, many or a class for expanded clones.

d_gene	j_gene	v_gene	abundance	CDR3aa	CDR3nt
-	TRBJ1-2	TRBV27	-	CASSLSSGRSYGYTF	TGTGCCAGCAGTTTATCGAGTGGGAGGAGCTATGGCTACACCTTC
-	TRBJ2-7	TRBV7-9	-	CASSSPAGPNEQYF	TGTGCCAGCAGCAGCCCAGCTGGGCCAAACGAGCAGTACTTC
-	TRBJ1-4	TRBV2	-	CASRTVEKLFF	TGTGCCAGCAGGACGGTGGAAAAACTGTTTTTT
-	TRBJ2-5	TRBV11-2	few	CASSFGYRGQETQYF	TGTGCCAGCAGCTTCGGTTACCGGGGCCAAGAGACCCAGTACTTC
-	TRBJ1-2	TRBV21-1	few	CASSPGQKHGYTF	TGTGCCAGCAGCCCTGGACAGAAACATGGCTACACCTTC
-	TRBJ2-1	TRBV4-1	few	CASSQGTGVDEQFF	TGCGCCAGCAGCCAAGGAACCGGGGTAGATGAGCAGTTCTTC
-	TRBJ1-2	TRBV12-5	-	CASGLSGPNYGYTF	TGTGCTAGTGGTTTGTCGGGGCCCAACTATGGCTACACCTTC
-	TRBJ2-1	TRBV7-2	once	CASSSWARRNEQFF	TGTGCCAGCAGCTCCTGGGCCAGGAGGAATGAGCAGTTCTTC
-	TRBJ2-1	TRBV7-3	-	CASSLDSRPHNEQFF	TGTGCCAGCAGCTTAGATAGCAGGCCCCACAATGAGCAGTTCTTC
-	TRBJ2-5	TRBV25-1	few	CASSAGGTQYF	TGTGCCAGCAGTGCAGGTGGTACCCAGTACTTC
TRBD2	TRBJ2-3	TRBV7-3	-	CASSLSGGRADTQYF	TGTGCCAGCAGCTTAAGCGGGGGGAGGGCAGATACGCAGTATTTT
TRBD2	TRBJ2-1	TRBV2	-	CASNSGGAVNEQFF	TGTGCCAGCAATAGCGGGGGGGCGGTCAATGAGCAGTTCTTC
-	TRBJ1-1	TRBV7-2	few	CASSLAGNTEAFF	TGTGCCAGCAGCTTAGCAGGGAACACTGAAGCTTTCTTT
TRBD1	TRBJ1-4	TRBV11-2	-	CASSLGTGEKLFF	TGTGCCAGCAGCTTAGGGACAGGGGAAAAACTGTTTTTT
-	TRBJ1-6	TRBV6-5	-	CASSYSTTGSPLHF	TGTGCCAGCAGTTACTCCACTACCGGGTCACCCCTCCACTTT
-	TRBJ1-5	TRBV19	-	CASRRIQGGISNQPQHF	TGTGCCAGTAGGCGAATACAGGGAGGCATAAGCAATCAGCCCCAGCATTTT
TRBD2	TRBJ2-5	TRBV7-2	-	CASSLQAGIKETQYF	TGTGCCAGCAGCTTACAAGCGGGGATTAAAGAGACCCAGTACTTC
TRBD2	TRBJ2-3	TRBV5-6	-	CASSSSGTSGGTDTQYF	TGTGCCAGCAGCTCATCCGGGACTAGCGGGGGGACAGATACGCAGTATTTT
-	TRBJ1-2	TRBV7-3	-	CASSLGGDGSYGYTF	TGTGCCAGCAGCTTAGGCGGGGACGGGAGCTATGGCTACACCTTC
TRBD2	TRBJ2-5	TRBV7-6	-	CASSLLAGGYGTQYF	TGTGCCAGCAGCCTACTGGCGGGGGGGTACGGGACCCAGTACTTC
TRBD2	TRBJ2-7	TRBV5-4	few	CASSLSGRLGYEQYF	TGTGCCAGCAGCTTGAGCGGGAGGCTCGGCTACGAGCAGTACTTC
TRBD1	TRBJ2-3	TRBV5-6	once	CASLDRATDTQYF	TGTGCCAGCCTCGACAGGGCCACAGATACGCAGTATTTT
TRBD2	TRBJ2-7	TRBV27	-	CASSGLAGGLSEQYF	TGTGCCAGCAGTGGACTAGCGGGGGGTCTAAGTGAGCAGTACTTC
-	TRBJ1-2	TRBV10-3	-	CAISGDTLNYGYTF	TGTGCCATCAGTGGAGATACACTTAACTATGGCTACACCTTC
-	TRBJ1-4	TRBV7-8	-	CASSPHGGNEKLFF	TGTGCCAGCAGCCCCCACGGGGGGAATGAAAAACTGTTTTTT
-	TRBJ2-7	TRBV14	-	CASSFSYEQYF	TGTGCCAGCAGCTTCAGCTACGAGCAGTACTTC
TRBD1	TRBJ1-5	TRBV13	-	CASSLRTGELNQPQHF	TGTGCCAGCAGCCTTCGGACAGGGGAACTCAATCAGCCCCAGCATTTT
-	TRBJ2-7	TRBV4-1	-	CASSQQLDRNYEQYF	TGCGCCAGCAGCCAACAGTTGGACAGAAACTACGAGCAGTACTTC
TRBD1	TRBJ2-7	TRBV4-3	few	CASSQGTGESYEQYF	TGCGCCAGCAGCCAAGGGACAGGGGAGTCCTACGAGCAGTACTTC
TRBD1	TRBJ1-2	TRBV4-2	few	CASSQIGVTGDGYTF	TGTGCCAGCAGCCAAATAGGGGTGACAGGGGATGGCTACACCTTC
-	TRBJ1-6	TRBV19	few	CASSGFGGKYNSPLHF	TGTGCCAGTAGTGGTTTCGGGGGCAAGTATAATTCACCCCTCCACTTT
-	TRBJ2-5	TRBV7-6	few	CASSLGSVQETQYF	TGTGCCAGCAGCTTAGGGTCAGTCCAAGAGACCCAGTACTTC
TRBD1	TRBJ1-2	TRBV9	-	CASSANSPGQGAYGYTF	TGTGCCAGCAGCGCAAATTCCCCGGGACAGGGGGCCTATGGCTACACCTTC
TRBD2	TRBJ2-3	TRBV4-3	-	CASSQVDSGGDTQYF	TGCGCCAGCAGCCAAGTCGATAGCGGGGGGGATACGCAGTATTTT
-	TRBJ1-5	TRBV6-1	once	CASTPRTLSNQPQHF	TGTGCCAGCACCCCTAGGACACTAAGCAATCAGCCCCAGCATTTT
-	TRBJ2-7	TRBV5-6	-	CASSIRTEATYEQYF	TGTGCCAGCAGCATACGGACAGAAGCGACCTACGAGCAGTACTTC
-	TRBJ1-2	TRBV7-2	-	CASSLGGDNGYTF	TGTGCCAGCAGCTTAGGAGGGGATAATGGCTACACCTTC
TRBD2	TRBJ2-1	TRBV15	-	CATSDLAGGPNEQFF	TGTGCCACCTCGGACCTAGCGGGGGGCCCCAATGAGCAGTTCTTC
TRBD1	TRBJ2-7	TRBV7-9	-	CASSARGTGIYEQYF	TGTGCCAGCAGCGCGCGGGGGACAGGGATCTACGAGCAGTACTTC
-	TRBJ2-2	TRBV4-3	-	CASSHPREGEGFTGELFF	TGCGCCAGCAGCCACCCGAGGGAAGGGGAAGGGTTCACCGGGGAGCTGTTTTTT
-	TRBJ1-3	TRBV4-3	-	CASSQEILSHSGNTIYF	TGCGCCAGCAGCCAAGAAATATTGTCTCACTCTGGAAACACCATATATTTT
-	TRBJ1-6	TRBV6-6	-	CASSDWSSYNSPLHF	TGTGCCAGCAGTGACTGGAGCTCCTATAATTCACCCCTCCACTTT